The 2 T cell receptor beta chains listed next were all sequenced from one sample in a study of T cell responses to AZD1222 COVID-19 vaccine. The data were produced by immunoSEQ multiplex PCR, yet TCRdb's version contains in-frame clones alone and is incomplete. The data show 110,000 or so clones, approximately 89% seen once. The specimen was peripheral blood, collected 28 days after the second AZD1222 dose. These receptor sequences come from an adult who received the AZD1222 COVID-19 vaccine.

V usage is TRBV7-2 and J usage is TRBJ2-7; TRBD1 matches at 9 bases. The V segment lost 3 bases and the J segment 3 bases; nucleotides outside the gene matches: 3. This CDR3 has 14 residues. Germline loops: CDR1 SGHTA, CDR2 FQGNSA. CDR3 bases: TGTGCCAGCAGCTTCCAGACAGGGGGCTACGAGCAGTACTTC. Translation gives CASSFQTGGYEQYF.

V and J are TRBV18 and TRBJ2-1; 12 bases are shared with TRBD1. Trimming at V came to 3 bases and at J to 14 bases, leaving 8 bases not matched to a gene. CDR1 is KGHSH and CDR2 is LQKENI in the germline V gene. The CDR3 length is 14 residues. In DNA form, the CDR3 reads TGTGCCAGCTCACCGCCGGGACAGGGGGCGATGGAGTTCTTC. Amino acids: CASSPPGQGAMEFF.